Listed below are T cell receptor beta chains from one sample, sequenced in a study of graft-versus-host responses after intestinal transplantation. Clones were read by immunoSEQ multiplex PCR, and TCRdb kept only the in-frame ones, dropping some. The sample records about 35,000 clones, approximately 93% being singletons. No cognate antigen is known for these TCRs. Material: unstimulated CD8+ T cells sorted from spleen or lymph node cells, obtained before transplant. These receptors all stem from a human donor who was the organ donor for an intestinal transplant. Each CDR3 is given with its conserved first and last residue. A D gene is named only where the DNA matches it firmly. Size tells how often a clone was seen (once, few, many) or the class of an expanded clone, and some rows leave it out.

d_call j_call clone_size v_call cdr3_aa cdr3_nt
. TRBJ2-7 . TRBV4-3 CASSQLVGYEQYF TGCGCCAGCAGCCAACTAGTAGGGTACGAGCAGTACTTC
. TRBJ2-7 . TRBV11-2 CASSLSPSASYEQYF TGTGCCAGCAGCTTGTCTCCTAGCGCCTCCTACGAGCAGTACTTC
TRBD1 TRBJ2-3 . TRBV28 CASSRGPDTQYF TGTGCCAGCAGTAGGGGGCCCGATACGCAGTATTTT
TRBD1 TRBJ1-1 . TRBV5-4 CASSLTGDTEAFF TGTGCCAGCAGCTTGACAGGGGACACTGAAGCTTTCTTT
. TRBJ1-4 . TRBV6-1 CASSDRMTNEKLFF TGTGCCAGCAGTGACAGAATGACTAATGAAAAACTGTTTTTT
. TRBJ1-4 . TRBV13 CASSLTPPGDNEKLFF TGTGCCAGCAGCCTCACCCCCCCGGGCGATAATGAAAAACTGTTTTTT
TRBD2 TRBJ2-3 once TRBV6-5 CAIGLAQSTDTQYF TGTGCCATCGGACTAGCGCAAAGCACAGATACGCAGTATTTT
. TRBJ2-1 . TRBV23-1 CASSQSDGPQMHNEQFF TGCGCCAGCAGTCAATCGGACGGTCCGCAGATGCACAATGAGCAGTTCTTC
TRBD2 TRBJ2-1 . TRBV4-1 CASSHSPRTSGRDNEQFF TGCGCCAGCAGCCATTCCCCAAGGACTAGCGGGAGGGACAATGAGCAGTTCTTC
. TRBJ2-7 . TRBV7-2 CASSLEGGSYEQYF TGTGCCAGCAGCTTAGAGGGAGGATCCTACGAGCAGTACTTC
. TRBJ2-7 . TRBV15 CATSRDRGSSYEQYF TGTGCCACCAGCAGAGATCGGGGCAGCTCCTACGAGCAGTACTTC
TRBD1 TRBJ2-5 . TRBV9 CASSPRTGQETQYF TGTGCCAGCAGCCCCCGGACAGGCCAAGAGACCCAGTACTTC
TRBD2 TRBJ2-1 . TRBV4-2 CASSQDYGTSLDNEQFF TGTGCCAGCAGCCAAGACTATGGGACTAGCTTAGACAATGAGCAGTTCTTC
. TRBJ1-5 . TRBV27 CASSLPGINQPQHF TGTGCCAGCAGTTTACCAGGGATCAATCAGCCCCAGCATTTT
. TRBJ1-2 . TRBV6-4 CASSDGNYGYTF TGTGCCAGCAGTGACGGCAACTATGGCTACACCTTC
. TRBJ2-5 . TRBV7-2 CASSLVLAVTQETQYF TGTGCCAGCAGCTTAGTCCTAGCAGTGACCCAAGAGACCCAGTACTTC
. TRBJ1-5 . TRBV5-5 CASSLGDTGNQPQHF TGTGCCAGCAGCTTGGGTGACACGGGAAATCAGCCCCAGCATTTT
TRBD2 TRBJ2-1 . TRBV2 CASSERTSGRISYNEQFF TGTGCCAGCAGTGAGCGGACTAGCGGGAGGATCTCCTACAATGAGCAGTTCTTC
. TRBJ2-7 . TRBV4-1 CASSPRLGGIIYEQYF TGCGCCAGCAGCCCCCGCTTAGGAGGGATAATCTACGAGCAGTACTTC
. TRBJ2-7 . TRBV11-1 CASSLSPGSYEQYF TGTGCCAGCAGCTTATCTCCAGGGAGCTACGAGCAGTACTTC
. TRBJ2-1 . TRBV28 CASSLSGPYNEQFF TGTGCCAGCAGTTTAAGCGGGCCCTACAATGAGCAGTTCTTC
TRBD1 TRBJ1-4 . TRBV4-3 CASSQEDGQGPEKLFF TGCGCCAGCAGCCAAGAGGACGGACAGGGGCCAGAAAAACTGTTTTTT
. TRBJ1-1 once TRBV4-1 CASSPVWGRVPFF TGCGCCAGCAGCCCGGTGTGGGGGCGTGTGCCTTTCTTT
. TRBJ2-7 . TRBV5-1 CASSLEAGPLDEQYF TGCGCCAGCAGCTTGGAAGCCGGGCCTCTCGACGAGCAGTACTTC
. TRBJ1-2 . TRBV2 CASTPDLYGYTF TGTGCCAGCACCCCGGACCTTTATGGCTACACCTTC
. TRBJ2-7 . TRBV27 CASSVNRAHEQYF TGTGCCAGCAGCGTCAACAGGGCTCACGAGCAGTACTTC
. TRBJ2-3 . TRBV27 CASSLLGTSTDTQYF TGTGCCAGCAGTTTACTCGGGACTAGCACAGATACGCAGTATTTT
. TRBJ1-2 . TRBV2 CASINLSRIIYGYTF TGTGCCAGCATCAACCTGAGTCGGATCATCTATGGCTACACCTTC
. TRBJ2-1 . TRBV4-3 CASSLGTDNEQFF TGCGCCAGCAGCCTCGGGACTGACAATGAGCAGTTCTTC
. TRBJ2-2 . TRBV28 CASSGGQETGELFF TGTGCCAGCAGCGGGGGCCAGGAGACCGGGGAGCTGTTTTTT
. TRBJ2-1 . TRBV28 CASSFESRDEQFF TGTGCCAGCAGTTTCGAATCGAGAGATGAGCAGTTCTTC
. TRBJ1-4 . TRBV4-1 CASSQEGGLANEKLFF TGCGCCAGCAGCCAAGAGGGGGGTTTGGCTAATGAAAAACTGTTTTTT
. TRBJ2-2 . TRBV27 CASRASNTGELFF TGTGCCAGCAGGGCCTCCAACACCGGGGAGCTGTTTTTT
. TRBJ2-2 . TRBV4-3 CASKGVLNTGELFF TGCGCCAGTAAGGGGGTGTTGAACACCGGGGAGCTGTTTTTT
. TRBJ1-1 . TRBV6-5 CASSWEVNTEAFF TGTGCCAGCAGTTGGGAGGTAAACACTGAAGCTTTCTTT
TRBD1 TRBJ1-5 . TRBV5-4 CASSFTGTGVYNQPQHF TGTGCCAGCAGCTTCACCGGGACAGGGGTTTACAATCAGCCCCAGCATTTT
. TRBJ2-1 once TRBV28 CASSWPSNEQFF TGTGCCAGCAGTTGGCCGTCCAATGAGCAGTTCTTC
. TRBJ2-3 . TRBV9 CASSLGGSGKDTQYF TGTGCCAGCAGCTTAGGAGGGAGTGGGAAAGATACGCAGTATTTT
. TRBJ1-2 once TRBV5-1 CASSLGGRGPNYGYTF TGCGCCAGCAGCTTAGGCGGCAGGGGCCCTAACTATGGCTACACCTTC
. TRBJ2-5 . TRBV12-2 CASRLAGPGAGETQYF TGTGCAAGTCGCTTAGCGGGCCCCGGGGCGGGGGAGACCCAGTACTTC
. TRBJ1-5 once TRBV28 CASSLDNQPQHF TGTGCCAGCAGTTTAGACAATCAGCCCCAGCATTTT
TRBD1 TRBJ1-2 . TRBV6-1 CASSVRGLGYGYTF TGTGCCAGCAGCGTAAGGGGGCTGGGCTATGGCTACACCTTC
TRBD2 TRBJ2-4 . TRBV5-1 CASSSGLAGAKKNIQYF TGCGCCAGCAGCTCAGGACTAGCGGGGGCTAAGAAAAACATTCAGTACTTC
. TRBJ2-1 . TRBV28 CASSSAPNSYNEQFF TGTGCCAGCAGCTCCGCACCGAACTCCTACAATGAGCAGTTCTTC
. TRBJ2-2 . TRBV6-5 CASSYSSAPTGELFF TGTGCCAGCAGTTACTCTAGCGCCCCCACCGGGGAGCTGTTTTTT
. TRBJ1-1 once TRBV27 CASVGRRLLMNTEAFF TGTGCCAGCGTTGGGAGGCGACTACTCATGAACACTGAAGCTTTCTTT
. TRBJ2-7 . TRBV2 CAAARGGFSYEQYF TGTGCCGCGGCCCGGGGTGGCTTCTCCTACGAGCAGTACTTC
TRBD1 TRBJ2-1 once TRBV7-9 CASSLAGDRVIHEQFF TGTGCCAGCAGCTTAGCAGGGGACAGGGTTATCCATGAGCAGTTCTTC
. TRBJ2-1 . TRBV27 CASSLGLAGHNEQFF TGTGCCAGCAGTTTAGGACTGGCGGGGCACAATGAGCAGTTCTTC
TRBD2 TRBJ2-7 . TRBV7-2 CASSSRLAGVGEQYF TGTGCCAGCAGCTCCCGACTAGCGGGAGTGGGGGAGCAGTACTTC
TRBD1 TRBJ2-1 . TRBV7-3 CASSLTGGNEQFF TGTGCCAGCAGCTTGACAGGGGGCAATGAGCAGTTCTTC
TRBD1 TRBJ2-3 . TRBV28 CASSLLQGYSTDTQYF TGTGCCAGCAGTCTACTACAGGGGTATAGCACAGATACGCAGTATTTT
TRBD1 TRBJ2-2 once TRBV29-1 CSVEAGGFTGELFF TGCAGCGTTGAGGCAGGGGGCTTCACCGGGGAGCTGTTTTTT
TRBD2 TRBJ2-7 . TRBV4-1 CASSQTAGSYEQYF TGCGCCAGCAGCCAAACAGCGGGGTCCTACGAGCAGTACTTC
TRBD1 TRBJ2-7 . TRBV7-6 CASSPGQGPYEQYF TGTGCCAGCAGCCCGGGACAGGGTCCCTACGAGCAGTACTTC
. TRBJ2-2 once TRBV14 CASSQDSENTGELFF TGTGCCAGCAGCCAAGATTCGGAGAACACCGGGGAGCTGTTTTTT
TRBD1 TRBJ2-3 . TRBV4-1 CASSQGPGQSDTQYF TGCGCCAGCAGCCAAGGGCCGGGACAGTCAGATACGCAGTATTTT